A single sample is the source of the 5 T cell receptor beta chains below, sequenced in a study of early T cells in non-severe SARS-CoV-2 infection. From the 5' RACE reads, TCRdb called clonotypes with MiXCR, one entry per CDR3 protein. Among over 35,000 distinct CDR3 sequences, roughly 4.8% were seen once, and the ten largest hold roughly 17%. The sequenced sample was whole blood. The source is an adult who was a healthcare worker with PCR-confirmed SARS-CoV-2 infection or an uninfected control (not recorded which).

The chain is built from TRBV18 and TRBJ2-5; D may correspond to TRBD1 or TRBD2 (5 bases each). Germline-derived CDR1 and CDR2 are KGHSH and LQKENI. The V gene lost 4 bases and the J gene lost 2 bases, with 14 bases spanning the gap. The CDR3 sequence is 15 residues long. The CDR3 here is CASSRPGTDQETQYF. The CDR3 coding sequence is TGTGCCAGCTCACGTCCCGGGACGGATCAAGAGACCCAGTACTTC.

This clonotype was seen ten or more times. The CDR3: CSATSMMNTEAFF. The CDR3 coding sequence is TGCAGTGCTACCAGCATGATGAACACTGAAGCTTTCTTT. This chain links TRBV20-1 with TRBJ1-1; D uncertain. Germline V gene data show CDR1 as DFQATT and CDR2 as SNEGSKA (reference sequence). V lost 4 bases and J 0 bases, leaving 9 bases between the germline ends. The CDR3 is 13 amino acids.

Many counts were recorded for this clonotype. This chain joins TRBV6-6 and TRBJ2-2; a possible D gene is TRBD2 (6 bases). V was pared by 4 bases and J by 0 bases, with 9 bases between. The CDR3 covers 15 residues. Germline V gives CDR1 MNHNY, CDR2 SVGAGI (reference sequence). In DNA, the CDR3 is TGTGCCAGCAGTTTGCTAGCGTCGAACACCGGGGAGCTGTTTTTT. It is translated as CASSLLASNTGELFF.

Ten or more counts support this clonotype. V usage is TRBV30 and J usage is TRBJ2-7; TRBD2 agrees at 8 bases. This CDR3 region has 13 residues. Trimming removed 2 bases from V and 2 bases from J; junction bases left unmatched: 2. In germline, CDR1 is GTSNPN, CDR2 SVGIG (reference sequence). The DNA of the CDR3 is TGTGCCTGGAGTCACGGGGGGGCCTACGAGCAGTACTTC. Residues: CAWSHGGAYEQYF.

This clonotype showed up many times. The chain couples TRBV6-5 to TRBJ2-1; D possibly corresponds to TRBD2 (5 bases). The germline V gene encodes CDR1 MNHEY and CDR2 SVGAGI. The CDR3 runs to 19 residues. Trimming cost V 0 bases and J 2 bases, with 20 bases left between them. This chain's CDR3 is CASSYSPGRDHPTYNEQFF. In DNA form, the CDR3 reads TGTGCCAGCAGTTACTCACCTGGGAGAGATCATCCGACCTACAATGAGCAGTTCTTC.